This T cell receptor (beta chain) was found in a study of shared clonotypes between healthy human individuals. Study-wide context: Participating donors consisted of two women and a few men aged 18 to 49.

The sample holds a few counts of this clone. Within the sample, other DNA sequences also encode this same CDR3. The repertoire was sequenced with immunoSEQ multiplex PCR; TCRdb's copy has only in-frame clones and lacks some. The data show roughly 1,800,000 clones, about 95% seen once. CDR1 is LGHNA and CDR2 is YSLEER in the germline V gene. This CDR3 is 14 amino acids long. V shed 3 bases, J shed 0 bases, and the junction held 0 bases outside the gene matches. Naivety among CD8 cells was defined by CD45RO negativity and positive CCR7 selection, thereby excluding terminally differentiated effector memory CD45RA+ cells.

J is TRBJ2-7 and V is TRBV4-3; 9 bases agree with TRBD2. The sample consisted of naive CD8+ T cells sorted from blood. The TCR sequence derives from a man between 18 and 35 years old in good health. The CDR3 nucleotides are TGCGCCAGCAGCCAGGGACTAGCCTCCTACGAGCAGTACTTC. It yields the protein CASSQGLASYEQYF.